The 18 T cell receptor beta chains listed next were all sequenced from one sample in a study of regulatory T cells in long-lasting Graves disease. Both iRepertoire HTBI primers and Arm-PCR of CDR3 regions were used to build the TCR beta libraries. MiXCR, applied by TCRdb to the multiplex PCR reads, yields one record per CDR3 protein. Of about 620,000 distinct CDR3 sequences listed, roughly 15% are singletons. Sample time point: newly diagnosed GD, antithyroid drugs for less than 3 months. PBMC RNA was the source of the TCR library. These data were likewise used in another study, on T cells in Graves' hyperthyroidism and ophthalmopathy.

This material consisted of peripheral blood mononuclear cells (PBMCs), taken at new diagnosis, from a patient treated with antithyroid drugs. The receptors here all came from a woman under 40 with Graves disease.

At least ten counts were recorded for this clonotype. The V and J genes are TRBV20-1 and TRBJ2-5; the match to TRBD1 covers 8 bases. With 2 bases clipped from V and 5 bases from J, the junction kept 1 base outside the gene matches. CDR1 DFQATT and CDR2 SNEGSKA come from the germline V gene (reference sequence). The length of the CDR3 is 12 residues. Written as DNA, the CDR3 is TGCAGTGCTAGAAGGACAGGGGAGACCCAGTACTTC. Translation: CSARRTGETQYF.

The chain carries TRBV18 and TRBJ2-7, with D maybe TRBD1 (5 bases). Between the trimmed V and J ends, which lost 10 bases and 4 bases, there was a span of 17 bases. Germline values: CDR1 KGHSH, CDR2 LQKENI. This CDR3 has 13 amino acids. This chain's CDR3 is CATSEQGWYEQYF. In DNA form, the CDR3 reads TGTGCCACTTCGGAGCAGGGTTGGTACGAGCAGTACTTC.

The sample holds many counts of this clonotype. The gene calls are TRBV7-2 and TRBJ2-1; 11 positions agree with TRBD2. The CDR3 is 15 amino acids. Germline values: CDR1 SGHTA, CDR2 FQGNSA. With V trimmed by 5 bases and J by 6 bases, 6 bases remained unmatched. CDR3 protein: CASSTRLAGTNEQFF. CDR3 nucleotides: TGTGCCAGCAGCACCCGACTAGCGGGAACCAATGAGCAGTTCTTC.

This clonotype showed up many times. This chain links TRBV11-2 with TRBJ2-1, with a possible D match to TRBD2 (6 bases). The length of the CDR3 is 9 residues. The germline V gene has CDR1 SGHAT and CDR2 FQNNGV. Trimming removed 5 bases at V and 15 bases at J, with 8 bases between. CDR3 in amino acids: CASSPGGFF. The CDR3 DNA reads TGTGCCAGCAGCCCCGGGGGGTTCTTC.

This clonotype was counted many times. The chain links TRBV28 to TRBJ2-7; D is possibly TRBD1 or TRBD2 (6 bases each). Germline V CDR1 and CDR2: MDHEN, SYDVKM. The CDR3 is 14 amino acids. V lost 4 bases and J lost 3, with 13 bases in between. This CDR3 is CASSYRGRNYEQYF. In DNA form, the CDR3 reads TGTGCCAGCAGTTATCGGGGGCGAAACTACGAGCAGTACTTC.

This clonotype occurred a few times. V gene TRBV3-1 combines with J gene TRBJ2-1; D not certain. Between the trimmed V and J ends, which lost 5 bases and 6 bases, there was a span of 11 bases. Looked up from germline, CDR1 is LGHDT and CDR2 is YNNKEL (reference sequence). This CDR3 has 13 amino acids. The CDR3 bases are TGTGCCAGCAGCACCCTCCGCGGCAATGAGCAGTTCTTC. This gives the protein CASSTLRGNEQFF.

Note on this clonotype: This could be a read error, since a much larger clone is one nucleotide away. The J gene is TRBJ2-5, the V gene TRBV6-1; 8 bases are shared with TRBD2. The CDR3 is made up of 15 amino acids. With 6 bases clipped from V and 3 bases from J, the junction kept 9 bases outside the gene matches. Germline V gene sequence: CDR1 MNHNS, CDR2 SASEGT. The CDR3 protein is CASSHAGGEKETQYF. DNA of the CDR3: TGTGCCAGCAGCCATGCGGGAGGCGAGAAAGAGACCCAGTACTTC.

Notes on this clonotype: This may be a read error: a much more frequent sequence differs by one nucleotide. The chain uses TRBV7-2 and TRBJ2-7; 7 nucleotides line up with TRBD1. Germline CDR1 SGHTA, CDR2 FQGNSA. This CDR3 spans 14 amino acids. The chain's CDR3 is CASGLRQGIYEQYF. The CDR3 nucleotides are TGTGCCAGCGGCTTAAGACAGGGTATTTACGAGCAGTACTTC.

The chain couples TRBV6-4 to TRBJ1-6; 11 nucleotides align to TRBD1. Germline CDR1 MRHNA, CDR2 SNTAGT. V gave up 3 bases and J gave up 9 bases; unmatched junction bases: 7. This CDR3 is built from 16 residues. The CDR3, as DNA: TGTGCCAGCAGTGAAGTATCGGGACAGGGGGGTTCACCCCTCCACTTT. Amino acids: CASSEVSGQGGSPLHF.

This clonotype was picked up many times. This rearrangement joins TRBV20-1 to TRBJ1-2; 9 bases map to TRBD1. Per germline, CDR1 DFQATT and CDR2 SNEGSKA (reference sequence). After removal of 3 bases from V and 9 bases from J, the junction contained 11 bases not matched to a gene. The CDR3 loop spans 14 amino acids. The CDR3 sequence: CSAREGDRDWCYTF. CDR3 in DNA: TGCAGTGCTAGGGAAGGGGACAGGGATTGGTGCTACACCTTC.

The gene calls are TRBV24-1 and TRBJ2-1; D gene ambiguous. The CDR3 length is 16 residues. Germline loops: CDR1 KGHDR, CDR2 SFDVKD. V gave up 4 bases and J gave up 0 bases, with 12 bases separating them. The CDR3 region has the DNA TGTGCCACCAGTGACGACTCACCTAGCTCCTACAATGAGCAGTTCTTC. As protein: CATSDDSPSSYNEQFF.

This chain links TRBV7-2 with TRBJ1-2; a possible D gene is TRBD1 (5 bases). Trimming stripped 5 bases from V and 6 bases from J, with 16 bases between. The CDR3 covers 14 residues. Germline V CDR1 and CDR2: SGHTA, FQGNSA. This chain's CDR3 is CASSPFLRDHGYTF. In DNA, the CDR3 is TGTGCCAGCAGCCCCTTTCTCCGGGACCATGGCTACACCTTC. Filled out from reference TRBV7-2 and TRBJ1-2, the complete variable domain reads GAGVSQSPSNKVTEKGKDVELRCDPISGHTALYWYRQSLGQGLEFLIYFQGNSAPDKSGLPSDRFSAERTGGSVSTLTIQRTQQEDSAVYLCASSPFLRDHGYTFGSGTRLTVV.

This clonotype occurred many times. The rearrangement joins TRBV20-1 to TRBJ1-6; TRBD1 agrees at 8 bases. Germline loops: CDR1 DFQATT, CDR2 SNEGSKA (reference sequence). V was pared by 3 bases and J by 7 bases, with 8 bases of the junction left unmatched. This CDR3 has 15 amino acids. For the CDR3, the DNA is TGCAGTGCTAGGGTTTTGGACAGGGACAATTCACCCCTCCACTTT. This encodes CSARVLDRDNSPLHF.

This clonotype has just a few counts. The V and J genes are TRBV7-9 and TRBJ2-3; possibly TRBD1 or TRBD2 for D (6 bases each). In germline, CDR1 is SEHNR, CDR2 FQNEAQ (reference sequence). Trimming took 2 bases from V and 10 from J, leaving 16 bases between them. The CDR3 is 14 residues long. This CDR3 is CASSLSGGTRSQYF. The CDR3 bases are TGTGCCAGCAGCTTAAGTGGGGGGACAAGATCGCAGTATTTT.

A note on this clonotype: Germline is not matched at one junction end, which may reflect a read error. This chain joins TRBV7-9 and TRBJ2-4, with D maybe TRBD1 (6 bases). The CDR3 has 14 amino acids. Germline values: CDR1 SEHNR, CDR2 FQNEAQ (reference sequence). DNA of the CDR3: TGTACCAGCAGCCGAACAGGGACCAAAAACATTCAGTACTTC. Its protein is CTSSRTGTKNIQYF. The entire variable domain, with the rest obtained from reference TRBV7-9 and TRBJ2-4, is as follows: DTGVSQNPRHKITKRGQNVTFRCDPISEHNRLYWYRQTLGQGPEFLTYFQNEAQLEKSRLLSDRFSAERPKGSFSTLEIQRTEQGDSAMYLCTSSRTGTKNIQYFGAGTRLSVL.

This clonotype was recorded at least ten times. The rearrangement links TRBV7-9 to TRBJ2-7, with TRBD1 matching 7 bases. From germline, CDR1 is SEHNR and CDR2 FQNEAQ (reference sequence). Unmatched junction bases numbered 7, after V lost 6 bases and J lost 2 bases. There are 14 residues in the CDR3. CDR3 sequence (DNA): TGTGCCAGCAGTCCGACGACAGGGACCTACGAGCAGTACTTC. Encoded protein: CASSPTTGTYEQYF. The full variable domain, rest sourced from reference TRBV7-9 and TRBJ2-7, is DTGVSQNPRHKITKRGQNVTFRCDPISEHNRLYWYRQTLGQGPEFLTYFQNEAQLEKSRLLSDRFSAERPKGSFSTLEIQRTEQGDSAMYLCASSPTTGTYEQYFGPGTRLTVT.

This clonotype came up a few times. This chain links TRBV18 with TRBJ2-7, with 9 bases fitting TRBD1. The germline V gene encodes CDR1 KGHSH and CDR2 LQKENI. This CDR3 contains 16 residues. With 5 bases clipped from V and 5 bases from J, the junction kept 13 bases outside the gene matches. The CDR3 is CASSTLPPGQGDEQYF. The CDR3 DNA reads TGTGCCAGCTCAACTCTCCCTCCGGGACAGGGTGACGAGCAGTACTTC.

This clonotype has ten or more counts. The chain recombines TRBV12-3 or TRBV12-4 with TRBJ2-3, with 13 bases identical to TRBD2. The CDR3 totals 18 residues. Unmatched junction bases numbered 12, after V lost 7 bases and J lost 2 bases. The CDR3 spells CASTRGTSGIRVTDTQYF. DNA for the CDR3: TGTGCCAGCACACGCGGGACTAGCGGGATTCGGGTCACAGATACGCAGTATTTT.